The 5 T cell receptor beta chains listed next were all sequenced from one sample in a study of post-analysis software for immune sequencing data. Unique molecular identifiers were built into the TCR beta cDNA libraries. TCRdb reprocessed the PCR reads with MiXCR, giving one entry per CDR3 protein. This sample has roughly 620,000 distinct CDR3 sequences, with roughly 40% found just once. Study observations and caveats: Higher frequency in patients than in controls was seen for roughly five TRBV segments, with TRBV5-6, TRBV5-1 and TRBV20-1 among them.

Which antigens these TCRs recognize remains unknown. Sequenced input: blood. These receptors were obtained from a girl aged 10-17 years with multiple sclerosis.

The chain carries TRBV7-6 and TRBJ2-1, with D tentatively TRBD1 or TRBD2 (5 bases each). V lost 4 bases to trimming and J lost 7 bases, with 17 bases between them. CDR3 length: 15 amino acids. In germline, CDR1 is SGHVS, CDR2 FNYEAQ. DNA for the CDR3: TGTGCCAGCAGCTCGCAGCTACCTGGGGGAAATGAGCAGTTCTTC. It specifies CASSSQLPGGNEQFF.

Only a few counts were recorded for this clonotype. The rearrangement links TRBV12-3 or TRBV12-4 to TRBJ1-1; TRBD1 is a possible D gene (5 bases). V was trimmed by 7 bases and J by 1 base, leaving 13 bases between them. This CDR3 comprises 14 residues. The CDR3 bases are TGTGCCAGCAACGAGGGGTTTCGGAACACTGAAGCTTTCTTT. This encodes CASNEGFRNTEAFF.

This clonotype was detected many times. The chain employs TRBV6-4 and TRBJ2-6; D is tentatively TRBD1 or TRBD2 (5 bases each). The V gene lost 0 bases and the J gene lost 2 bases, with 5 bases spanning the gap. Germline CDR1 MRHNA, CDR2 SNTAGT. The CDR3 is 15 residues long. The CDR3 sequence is CASSDSGAGANVLTF. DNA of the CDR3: TGTGCCAGCAGTGACTCGGGGGCTGGGGCCAACGTCCTGACTTTC.

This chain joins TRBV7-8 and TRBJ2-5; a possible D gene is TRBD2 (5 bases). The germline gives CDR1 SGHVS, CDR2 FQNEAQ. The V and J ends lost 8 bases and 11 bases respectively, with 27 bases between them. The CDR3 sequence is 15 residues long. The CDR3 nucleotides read TGTGCCAGCTACCCTTGGGCTAGCAGCGACAATGAGCAGTACTTC. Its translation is CASYPWASSDNEQYF.

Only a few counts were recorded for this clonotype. The CDR3 bases are TGTGCCAGCAGCTCCAACAGGGAGGGCTACACCTTC. Amino acids: CASSSNREGYTF. This sequence joins TRBV7-6 and TRBJ1-2; tentative D call: TRBD1 (6 bases). V shed 4 bases and J shed 8 bases, with 11 bases lying between them. The CDR3 has 12 amino acids. Germline V gene sequence: CDR1 SGHVS, CDR2 FNYEAQ.